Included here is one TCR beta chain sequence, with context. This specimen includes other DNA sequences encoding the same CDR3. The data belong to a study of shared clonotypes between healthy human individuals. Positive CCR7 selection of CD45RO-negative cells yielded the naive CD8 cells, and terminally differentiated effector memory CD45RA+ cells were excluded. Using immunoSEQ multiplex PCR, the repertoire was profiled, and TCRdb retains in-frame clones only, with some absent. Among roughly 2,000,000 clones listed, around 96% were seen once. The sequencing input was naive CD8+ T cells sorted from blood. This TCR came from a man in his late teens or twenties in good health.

The CDR3 sequence: CASSLGTGAYEQYF. The DNA of the CDR3 is TGTGCCAGCAGCTTAGGTACGGGAGCCTACGAGCAGTACTTC. The chain uses TRBV7-9 and TRBJ2-7, with TRBD2 as a possible D gene (6 bases). The germline CDR1 and CDR2 sequences are SEHNR and FQNEAQ (reference sequence). V was cut by 1 base and J by 2 bases, with 9 bases left in between. The CDR3 covers 14 residues.